A selection of T cell receptor beta chains follows, all from one sample in a study of monozygotic twins with inflammatory bowel disease. Reprocessing the 5' RACE reads, TCRdb reports a single entry for every CDR3 protein and omits DNA. This repertoire comprises over 110,000 distinct CDR3 sequences; its ten largest clones make up 2.4%. Sequencing was done on a sample of blood. These TCRs come from a human donor with ulcerative colitis or Crohn's disease, or a healthy co-twin of an affected twin (not recorded which). Both conserved end residues are part of each CDR3.

TRBJ2-7,TRBV3-1,CASSQRDTSYEQYF
TRBJ2-7,TRBV20-1,CSARDYSQGFYEQYF
TRBJ2-1,TRBV7-2,CASSFSGVRGEYNEQFF
TRBJ2-7,TRBV7-8,CASSLNVVYEQYF
TRBJ2-7,TRBV20-1,CSARGLILYEQYF
TRBJ1-2,TRBV20-1,CSATEGTANYGYTF
TRBJ2-1,TRBV20-1,CSARDPSSGAYNEQFF
TRBJ2-1,TRBV5-1,CASSLFFRIGRGGHNEQFF
TRBJ2-5,TRBV19,CASSIMTGTKTQYF
TRBJ1-5,TRBV7-8,CASSLGGLTQHF
TRBJ2-7,TRBV4-1,CASSQEPRPTYEQYF
TRBJ1-6,TRBV5-1,CASSLGTGGDSPLHF
TRBJ1-5,TRBV12-3/TRBV12-4,CASSRPDRAMSQNQPQHF
TRBJ1-6,TRBV7-9,CASSPDRGYNSPLHF
TRBJ2-7,TRBV12-3/TRBV12-4,CASNIYPGRAYEQYF
TRBJ2-1,TRBV6-2/TRBV6-3,CASSLTTRELQFF
TRBJ1-5,TRBV20-1,CSARGFSLGSAAQHF
TRBJ2-1,TRBV20-1,CSAPGRGGRDEQFF
TRBJ1-2,TRBV7-9,CASSPRTGNSYGYTF
TRBJ2-4,TRBV29-1,CSVFGGARNIQYF
TRBJ2-7,TRBV30,CAWSVPPRGYEQYF
TRBJ2-3,TRBV6-1,CASSLGQGTDTQYF
TRBJ1-2,TRBV27,CASSFGQGGNYGYTF
TRBJ2-2,TRBV4-2,CASSQQGWGNTGELFF
TRBJ2-4,TRBV28,CASSLLTPGFAKNIQYF
TRBJ1-4,TRBV5-1,CASRMDKNEKLFF
TRBJ1-5,TRBV18,CASSPPRLIGDSNQPQHF
TRBJ1-6,TRBV7-2,CASSWVGVSPLHF
TRBJ2-1,TRBV5-4,CASSLDRGDEQFF
TRBJ1-1,TRBV19,CATSGQGSTEAFF
TRBJ1-2,TRBV20-1,CSALTGGIDYGYTF
TRBJ2-7,TRBV7-9,CASSFAGTSNPYEQYF
TRBJ1-1,TRBV12-3/TRBV12-4,CASSPDREPEAFF
TRBJ2-7,TRBV15,CATSRDYGREAGEQYF
TRBJ2-7,TRBV3-1,CASSQGLRGQTLPTYEQYF
TRBJ2-2,TRBV18,CASSPNVANTGELFF
TRBJ2-1,TRBV19,CASSIVRGAYNEQFF
TRBJ2-3,TRBV20-1,CSATGLAGGGTTDTQYF